This T cell receptor beta chain was observed in a study of cytomegalovirus exposure and HLA in healthy donors. Study-level results: In vitro experiments confirmed that three CMV-associated chains were specific for CMV antigens. Many donors carried some public TCRs, although rarity characterized most TCR sequences. Reports indicated that the classifier achieved high specificity and sensitivity in diagnosing cytomegalovirus status.

CDR3 size: 16 residues. V lost 5 bases to trimming and J lost 4 bases, with 18 bases between them. Generated by immunoSEQ multiplex PCR, the TCRdb table keeps only in-frame clones and is missing some. The top ten hold less than 4.5% of the sample, which has 55,000 to 75,000 clones, about 94% seen once. Note on this clone: Its antigen is unidentified.

The validation cohort, a group of 120 subjects, included the donors and was separate from the roughly 600-subject first cohort. The sequence was obtained from a man in his late teens or twenties in good health and CMV-seropositive. Sequencing input: PBMCs. The V and J genes are TRBV23-1 and TRBJ1-5; possibly TRBD1 for D (6 bases). TRBV23-1 is marked as an open reading frame, function uncertain. CDR3: CASSCPWTEYNQPQHF. In DNA, the CDR3 is TGCGCCAGCAGTTGTCCTTGGACAGAGTATAATCAGCCCCAGCATTTT.